This T cell receptor beta chain derives from a study of cytomegalovirus exposure and HLA in healthy donors. The study's findings and limits: In a later analysis, TCR beta V- and J-gene trimming was associated with a missense DCLRE1C variant.

To note about this clone: Its target is unknown. Different DNA sequences within this sample yield the same CDR3.

PCR used 60 Vbeta primers and 13 Jbeta primers. Clones were read by immunoSEQ multiplex PCR, and TCRdb kept only the in-frame ones, dropping some. The sample has roughly 170,000 clones, approximately 77% seen once. This CDR3 region has 13 residues. From germline, CDR1 is MNHEY and CDR2 SVGAGI. V lost 5 bases to trimming and J lost 1 base, with 6 bases between them. V gene TRBV6-5 combines with J gene TRBJ1-5; the D gene is possibly TRBD1 (5 bases). Sample: PBMCs. The sequence came from a male donor in good health and CMV-seronegative. CDR3 bases: TGTGCCAGCAGTCGGGGGAGCAATCAGCCCCAGCATTTT. Translating gives CASSRGSNQPQHF.